Listed here is a single TCR beta chain. CD8+ and CD4+ T cells circulating in blood were sequenced for TCR beta. TEMRA cells were FACS-enriched, with CD8+ and CD4+ T cells isolated negatively. Reverse transcription of 0.5 to 1 ug RNA used random hexamers. Coverage of TCR beta CDR3 amplification by immunoSEQ multiplex PCR extended to 54 Vbeta and 13 Jbeta. TCRdb reanalysed the immunoSEQ multiplex PCR reads using MiXCR and keeps one entry per CDR3 protein. The sample comprises about 200,000 distinct CDR3 sequences, around 95% of which are singletons, and 0.095% to 0.12% rests with the top ten. Trimming took off 5 bases at V and 0 bases at J, with 11 bases between the two ends. This CDR3 contains 14 residues. Germline CDR1 reads DFQATT; CDR2 reads SNEGSKA (reference sequence). The data were obtained in a study of CD8 T cells in Susac syndrome.

The source of this sequence is a human donor in good health. The rearrangement uses TRBV20-1 and TRBJ2-1; perhaps TRBD2 as D (5 bases). The specimen sequenced was CD4+ T cells from PBMCs. CDR3 coding DNA: TGCAGTGCTCCCCGGGAAGGCTCCTACAATGAGCAGTTCTTC. Protein: CSAPREGSYNEQFF.